This entry features one T cell receptor beta chain sequence. Assay used: immunoSEQ multiplex PCR; TCRdb lists only in-frame clones, some missing. In the table there are about 12,000 clones, 85% to 95% of which are singletons. The germline V gene has CDR1 MGHRA and CDR2 YSYEKL. CDR3 size: 15 residues. V shed 1 base and J 3 bases; nucleotides not matched to a gene: 1. This entry is derived from a study of technical replicates of blood from four donors. This clonotype was sampled from a human donor in good health. The chain combines TRBV4-1 with TRBJ2-2; TRBD1 aligns across 8 bases. Sequenced material: PBMCs. The CDR3 DNA reads as TGCGCCAGCAGCCAAGCGACAGGGGACACCGGGGAGCTGTTTTTT. This sequence encodes CASSQATGDTGELFF.